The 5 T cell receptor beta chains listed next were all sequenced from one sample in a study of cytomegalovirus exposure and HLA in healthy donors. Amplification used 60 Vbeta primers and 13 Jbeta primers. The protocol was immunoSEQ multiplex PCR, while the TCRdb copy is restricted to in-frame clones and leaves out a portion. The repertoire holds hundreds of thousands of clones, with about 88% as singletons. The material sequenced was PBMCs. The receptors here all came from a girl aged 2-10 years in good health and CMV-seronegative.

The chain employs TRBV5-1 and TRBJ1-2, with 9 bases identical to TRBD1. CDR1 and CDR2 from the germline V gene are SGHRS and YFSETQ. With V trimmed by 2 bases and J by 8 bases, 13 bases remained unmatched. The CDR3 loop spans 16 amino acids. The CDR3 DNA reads TGCGCCAGCAGCTTAGGCTACAGGGGGCTCGGGGACGGCTACACCTTC. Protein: CASSLGYRGLGDGYTF.

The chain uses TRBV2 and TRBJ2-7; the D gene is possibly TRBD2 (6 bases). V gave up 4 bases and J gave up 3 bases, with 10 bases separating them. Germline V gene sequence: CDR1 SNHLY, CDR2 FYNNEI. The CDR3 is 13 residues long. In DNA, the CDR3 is TGTGCCAGCAGTGTTGGAGGGTACTACGAGCAGTACTTC. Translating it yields CASSVGGYYEQYF. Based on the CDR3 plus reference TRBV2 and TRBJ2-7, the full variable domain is EPEVTQTPSHQVTQMGQEVILRCVPISNHLYFYWYRQILGQKVEFLVSFYNNEISEKSEIFDDQFSVERPDGSNFTLKIRSTKLEDSAMYFCASSVGGYYEQYFGPGTRLTVT.

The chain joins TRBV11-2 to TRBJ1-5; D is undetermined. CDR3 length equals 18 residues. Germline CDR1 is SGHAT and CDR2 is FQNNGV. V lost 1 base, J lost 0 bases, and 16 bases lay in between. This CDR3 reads CASSLGPVDGRSNQPQHF. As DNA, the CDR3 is TGTGCCAGCAGCTTAGGTCCTGTCGATGGGCGTAGCAATCAGCCCCAGCATTTT.

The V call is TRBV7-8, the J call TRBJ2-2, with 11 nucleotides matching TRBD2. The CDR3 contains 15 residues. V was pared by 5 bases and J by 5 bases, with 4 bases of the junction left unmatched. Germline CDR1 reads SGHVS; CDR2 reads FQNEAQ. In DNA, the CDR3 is TGTGCCAGCAGCAGTCTAGCGGGAGGTACCGGGGAGCTGTTTTTT. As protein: CASSSLAGGTGELFF.

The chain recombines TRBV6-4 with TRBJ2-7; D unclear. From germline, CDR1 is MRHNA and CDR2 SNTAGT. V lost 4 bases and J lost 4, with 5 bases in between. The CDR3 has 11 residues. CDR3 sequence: CASSVRYEQYF. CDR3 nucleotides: TGTGCCAGCAGTGTTAGATACGAGCAGTACTTC.